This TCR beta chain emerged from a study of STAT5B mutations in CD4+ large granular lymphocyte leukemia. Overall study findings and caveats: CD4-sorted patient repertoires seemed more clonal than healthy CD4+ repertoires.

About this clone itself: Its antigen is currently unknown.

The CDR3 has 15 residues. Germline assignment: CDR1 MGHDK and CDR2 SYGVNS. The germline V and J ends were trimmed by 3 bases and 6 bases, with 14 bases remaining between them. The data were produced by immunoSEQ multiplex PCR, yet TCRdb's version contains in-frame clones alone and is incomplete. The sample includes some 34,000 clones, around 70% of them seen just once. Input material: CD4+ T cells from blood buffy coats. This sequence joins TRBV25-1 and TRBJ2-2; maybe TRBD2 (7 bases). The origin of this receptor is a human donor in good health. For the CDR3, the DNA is TGTGCCAGCAGTGAGGGGGGGCTCGAATCCGGGGAGCTGTTTTTT. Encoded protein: CASSEGGLESGELFF.